These 3 T cell receptor beta chains were sequenced from one sample in a study of response to subunit inactivated influenza vaccine. TCRdb re-called the RT-PCR reads with MiXCR, one entry per CDR3 protein. The repertoire has over 450,000 distinct CDR3 sequences, roughly 13% of them found once; the top ten carry around 13%. Sequencing used PBMCs from blood, obtained roughly 46 days after vaccination. The receptors stem from a man between 45 and 60 years old who received an inactivated influenza vaccine.

V is TRBV12-3 or TRBV12-4 and J is TRBJ1-1, with a tentative D call TRBD1 (6 bases). Trimming stripped 9 bases from V and 6 bases from J, with 17 bases between. The CDR3 is 13 residues long. CDR3 coding DNA: TGTGCCAGGACCTTCCTGGGGGCGCCTGAAGCTTTCTTT. Translated, it gives CARTFLGAPEAFF.

This clonotype showed up just a few times. The chain couples TRBV12-3 or TRBV12-4 to TRBJ1-3, with 7 bases matching TRBD1. CDR3 length: 20 amino acids. The trim removed 6 bases at V and 0 bases at J, leaving 20 bases unmatched. CDR3 loop: CASSTGTVRLPAHSGNTIYF. Written as DNA, the CDR3 is TGTGCCAGCAGCACTGGGACAGTTCGTCTCCCGGCCCACTCTGGAAACACCATATATTTT.

This clonotype has just a few counts. V gene TRBV20-1 combines with J gene TRBJ2-3; D is uncertain. This CDR3 region has 14 residues. The ends were cut back, 0 bases at V and 0 bases at J, with 7 bases in the middle. The V gene's germline CDR1 is DFQATT and CDR2 SNEGSKA (reference sequence). CDR3 loop: CSAREITSTDTQYF. For the CDR3, the DNA is TGCAGTGCTAGAGAAATTACTAGCACAGATACGCAGTATTTT.